This TCR beta chain emerged from a study of blood T cell repertoires in COVID-19. Study-level information: COVID-19 samples, acute and convalescent, were from the United States, Italy and Spain. PBMCs, B-cell-depleted T cells, or T cells provided the cDNA or gDNA that made up the material.

Authors' processing steps: Amplified reference gene primers provided the basis for estimating nucleated cell counts. Profiling relied on immunoSEQ multiplex PCR, and the TCRdb table lists in-frame clones only, not all of them. V, J and clone size are those of that table, while D and trimming were read from the DNA. Among roughly 150,000 clones, about 77% were seen once, and the ten largest hold approximately 15%. CDR1 and CDR2 from the germline V gene are LNHDA and SQIVND (reference sequence). The length of the CDR3 is 15 residues. The J segment lost 0 bases and the V segment lost 6 bases, leaving 3 bases of the junction unmatched.

The sequenced sample was peripheral blood. This clonotype originated in a woman of 80 years or more with acute or convalescent COVID-19. V is TRBV19 and J is TRBJ2-2; 8 nucleotides match TRBD2. CDR3 amino acids: CASSAGGTNTGELFF. The CDR3 DNA reads TGTGCCAGTAGCGCGGGGGGAACGAACACCGGGGAGCTGTTTTTT.